The 23 T cell receptor beta chains below come from one sample, sequenced in a study of control samples from healthy donors and cancer patients. Some clones are missing from TCRdb's copy, which holds only in-frame ones; the method was immunoSEQ multiplex PCR. This sample yields 160,000 or so clones, of which around 96% are seen a single time; about 9.3% belongs to the top ten. The sample consisted of blood. Receptors were obtained from a woman aged 40-49 years in good health.

This clone was counted between two and nine times. The chain carries TRBV6-2 or TRBV6-3 and TRBJ2-7; possible D gene TRBD1, 6 bases. The length of the CDR3 is 15 residues. Germline-derived CDR1 and CDR2 are MNHEY and SVGEGT. V lost 5 bases and J lost 6, with 20 bases in between. As DNA, the CDR3 is TGTGCCAGCAGTAATGGACACAGGGTTCTGGGCGAGCAGTACTTC. Translated: CASSNGHRVLGEQYF.

The chain carries TRBV29-1 and TRBJ2-3; 8 bases fit TRBD1. Germline-derived CDR1 and CDR2 are SQVTM and ANQGSEA. The CDR3 totals 13 residues. The V gene end was trimmed by 7 bases and the J gene end by 1 base; junction bases not matched to a gene: 4. Here the CDR3 reads CSGTTGGTDTQYF. CDR3 nucleotides: TGCAGCGGGACGACAGGGGGCACAGATACGCAGTATTTT.

This rearrangement joins TRBV4-3 to TRBJ2-3; 9 bases agree with TRBD2. The CDR3 is made up of 17 amino acids. Germline CDR1 is LGHNA and CDR2 is YSLEER. Losses at the gene ends were 0 bases for V and 4 bases for J; bases not matched to a gene: 8. The DNA of the CDR3 is TGCGCCAGCAGCCAAGACAGAGCGGGAGGCGTGCCAGATACGCAGTATTTT. Translation: CASSQDRAGGVPDTQYF.

The chain couples TRBV9 to TRBJ1-6; a possible D gene is TRBD1 (5 bases). This CDR3 spans 14 amino acids. Germline loops: CDR1 SGDLS, CDR2 YYNGEE. V was trimmed by 4 bases and J by 9 bases, leaving 14 bases between them. DNA for the CDR3: TGTGCCAGCAGCCCCGGGACCTACTCTTCACCCCTCCACTTT. It translates to CASSPGTYSSPLHF. The full variable domain, its missing parts supplied by reference TRBV9 and TRBJ1-6, is DSGVTQTPKHLITATGQRVTLRCSPRSGDLSVYWYQQSLDQGLQFLIQYYNGEERAKGNILERFSAQQFPDLHSELNLSSLELGDSALYFCASSPGTYSSPLHFGNGTRLTVT.

The gene calls are TRBV5-1 and TRBJ1-1; D uncertain. CDR1 is SGHRS and CDR2 is YFSETQ in the germline V gene. CDR3 length: 15 residues. V dropped 5 bases and J dropped 5 bases, with 19 bases sitting between them. CDR3 protein: CASRYHRIEGTEAFF. DNA for the CDR3: TGCGCCAGCAGATACCACCGGATCGAAGGGACTGAAGCTTTCTTT.

The chain employs TRBV11-2 and TRBJ2-3; 12 bases are a match to TRBD2. In germline, CDR1 is SGHAT, CDR2 FQNNGV. V was pared by 1 base and J by 1 base, with 9 bases of the junction left unmatched. This CDR3 is 19 amino acids long. CDR3 in amino acids: CASSLVLLAGGEGTDTQYF. The CDR3 coding sequence is TGTGCCAGCAGCTTAGTGCTTCTAGCGGGGGGGGAGGGCACAGATACGCAGTATTTT.

The chain recombines TRBV18 with TRBJ2-2; possible D gene TRBD1, 7 bases. The CDR3 is made up of 16 amino acids. Trimming removed 5 bases at V and 3 bases at J, with 16 bases between. Germline CDR1 is KGHSH and CDR2 is LQKENI. As DNA, the CDR3 is TGTGCCAGCTCAGAATGGAGGGGGCACGACACCGGGGAGCTGTTTTTT. Translated: CASSEWRGHDTGELFF.

The table lists this clone with a few counts. The chain is built from TRBV6-2 or TRBV6-3 and TRBJ1-1; D not resolved. The germline CDR1 and CDR2 sequences are MNHEY and SVGEGT. The CDR3 is 11 residues long. With 1 base removed from V and 4 bases from J, the gap between germline ends came to 1 base. The CDR3 sequence is CASSYFTEAFF. In nucleotides, the CDR3 is TGTGCCAGCAGTTACTTCACTGAAGCTTTCTTT.

V usage is TRBV9 and J usage is TRBJ1-5; the D is unclear. The CDR3 loop spans 13 amino acids. Trimming pared 4 bases from V and 7 bases from J, leaving 12 bases between. Per germline, CDR1 SGDLS and CDR2 YYNGEE. The CDR3 loop is CASSLGEGQPQHF. The CDR3 DNA reads as TGTGCCAGCAGCCTCGGGGAGGGACAGCCCCAGCATTTT.

The chain couples TRBV15 to TRBJ1-1; no firm D call. The ends were cut back, 5 bases at V and 4 bases at J, with 14 bases in the middle. This CDR3 comprises 14 residues. The V gene's germline CDR1 is LNHNV and CDR2 YYDKDF (reference sequence). Here the CDR3 reads CATSALSVGTEAFF. DNA of the CDR3: TGTGCCACCAGCGCCCTTAGTGTGGGCACTGAAGCTTTCTTT.

This clone was counted a single time. The V and J genes are TRBV6-2 or TRBV6-3 and TRBJ2-3, with 10 bases matching TRBD2. CDR1 and CDR2 (germline): MNHEY, SVGEGT. The CDR3 length is 17 residues. J lost 5 bases, V lost 2 bases, and 10 bases had no gene match. The CDR3 coding sequence is TGTGCCAGCAGTTACAACCTCCTAGCGGGAGTTTTAGATACGCAGTATTTT. Translating gives CASSYNLLAGVLDTQYF.

CDR3 loop: CAIRGQTGTEAFF. Here the CDR3 DNA reads TGTGCCATCAGAGGCCAGACGGGCACTGAAGCTTTCTTT. The chain has TRBV10-3 and TRBJ1-1; D call uncertain. CDR3 length equals 13 residues. Trimming left V 6 bases short and J 4 bases short, with 12 bases between. Germline values: CDR1 ENHRY, CDR2 SYGVKD.

The rearrangement joins TRBV7-3 to TRBJ2-1, with a weak D call TRBD2 (6 bases). Trimming removed 5 bases at V and 9 bases at J, with 23 bases between. Germline V gene lookup returns CDR1 SGHTA and CDR2 FQGTGA. The CDR3 has 16 amino acids. CDR3 nucleotides: TGTGCCAGCAGCCTTACCGGGACTTCCACAGTCGCTGAGCAGTTCTTC. Residues: CASSLTGTSTVAEQFF.

This sequence joins TRBV4-3 and TRBJ2-6; TRBD2 agrees at 7 bases. Looked up from germline, CDR1 is LGHNA and CDR2 is YSLEER. CDR3 size: 18 residues. Germline trimming cut 1 base from V and 0 bases from J; bases unmatched to any gene: 6. CDR3 sequence: CASSQVGRETSGANVLTF. CDR3 coding DNA: TGCGCCAGCAGCCAAGTAGGGCGGGAGACCTCTGGGGCCAACGTCCTGACTTTC.

The chain recombines TRBV3-1 (or the pseudogene TRBV3-2) with TRBJ2-1, with D possibly matching TRBD1 (5 bases). Germline assignment: CDR1 LGHDT and CDR2 YNNKEL (reference sequence). CDR3 length: 17 amino acids. The ends were cut back, 1 base at V and 5 bases at J, with 18 bases in the middle. The CDR3 region is CASSQAGWTSRHNEQFF. The CDR3 coding sequence is TGTGCCAGCAGCCAAGCAGGGTGGACCTCACGGCACAATGAGCAGTTCTTC.

The chain links TRBV19 to TRBJ2-7; possibly TRBD2 for D (5 bases). This CDR3 has 13 amino acids. The germline V gene encodes CDR1 LNHDA and CDR2 SQIVND (reference sequence). Trimming cost V 3 bases and J 7 bases, with 13 bases left between them. The CDR3 protein is CASSMIEGGEQYF. The DNA of the CDR3 is TGTGCCAGTAGTATGATCGAGGGCGGAGAGCAGTACTTC.

This clone was seen once. The chain combines TRBV6-6 with TRBJ1-2; TRBD1 is a possible D gene (6 bases). Trimming shortened V by 6 bases and J by 3 bases, and 17 bases separated the two germline ends. CDR1 and CDR2 (germline): MNHNY, SVGAGI (reference sequence). The CDR3 extends over 15 amino acids. The CDR3 DNA sequence: TGTGCCAGCAGGACCCGGTGGGGGGGCCACTATGGCTACACCTTC. Its protein product is CASRTRWGGHYGYTF.

The chain employs TRBV2 and TRBJ1-2; perhaps TRBD1 as D (5 bases). CDR3 length equals 15 residues. Looked up from germline, CDR1 is SNHLY and CDR2 is FYNNEI. The V end was cut by 3 bases, the J end by 3 bases, with 14 bases between. This chain's CDR3 is CASSEGHPRDYGYTF. CDR3 bases: TGTGCCAGCAGTGAGGGGCATCCGAGGGACTATGGCTACACCTTC.

V gene TRBV18 combines with J gene TRBJ1-1; 10 bases agree with TRBD1. V trimming: 0 bases; J trimming: 3 bases; junction bases outside the gene matches: 4. Looked up from germline, CDR1 is KGHSH and CDR2 is LQKENI. The CDR3 sequence is 16 residues long. CDR3 residues: CASSPPGTGAHTEAFF. In DNA form, the CDR3 reads TGTGCCAGCTCACCACCCGGGACAGGGGCTCACACTGAAGCTTTCTTT.

The CDR3 nucleotides are TGTGCCAGCAGCCAACCCACCAAGACAGGGTTTGATTCACCCCTCCACTTT. It translates to CASSQPTKTGFDSPLHF. The chain uses TRBV11-2 and TRBJ1-6; 7 nucleotides line up with TRBD1. This CDR3 region has 17 residues. Germline values: CDR1 SGHAT, CDR2 FQNNGV. After removal of 5 bases from V and 8 bases from J, the junction contained 15 bases not matched to a gene.

The CDR3 protein is CASSYSNGAPNEKLFF. The CDR3, as DNA: TGTGCCAGCAGTTACTCGAATGGGGCACCTAATGAAAAACTGTTTTTT. This chain joins TRBV6-5 and TRBJ1-4; D perhaps matches TRBD1 (5 bases). V gave up 0 bases and J gave up 3 bases, with 11 bases separating them. CDR1 and CDR2 (germline): MNHEY, SVGAGI. The CDR3 is made up of 16 amino acids.

This chain joins TRBV19 and TRBJ1-1, with TRBD1 matching 7 bases. The trim removed 5 bases at V and 6 bases at J, leaving 18 bases unmatched. Germline values: CDR1 LNHDA, CDR2 SQIVND (reference sequence). This CDR3 comprises 17 residues. The CDR3 region has the DNA TGTGCCAGTAGTCCGAAAAGGCCTGACAGGGCTACCGCTGAAGCTTTCTTT. Translating gives CASSPKRPDRATAEAFF.

The gene calls are TRBV19 and TRBJ1-2; D may be TRBD1 (6 bases). Germline CDR1 LNHDA, CDR2 SQIVND (reference sequence). Trimming took 6 bases from V and 5 from J, leaving 19 bases between them. The CDR3 contains 15 residues. This CDR3 reads CASSTNRDQGYGYTF. The CDR3 bases are TGTGCCAGTAGCACGAACAGGGACCAGGGATATGGCTACACCTTC.